The 2 T cell receptor beta chains reported below all come from one sample, sequenced in a study of T cells in Graves' hyperthyroidism and ophthalmopathy. Amplified TCR beta CDR3 regions derived from RNA transcripts. HTBI primers drove first-round RT-PCR of the TCR CDR3. A single record per CDR3 protein comes from TCRdb applying MiXCR to the multiplex PCR reads. The table lists just under 750,000 distinct CDR3 sequences, approximately 36% of them singletons, with more than 25% in the top ten. Sequenced input: blood. These receptor sequences come from a woman aged 40 to 50 with Graves' hyperthyroidism.

This clonotype was detected a few times. V and J are TRBV19 and TRBJ2-7, with TRBD1 matching over 9 bases. Germline V lookup: CDR1 LNHDA, CDR2 SQIVND (reference sequence). Losses at the gene ends were 9 bases for V and 4 bases for J; bases not matched to a gene: 7. The CDR3 contains 13 residues. The CDR3: CASGQGRAYEQYF. CDR3 nucleotide sequence: TGTGCCAGCGGACAGGGGAGGGCATACGAGCAGTACTTC.

The gene calls are TRBV10-3 and TRBJ2-2; D is undetermined. This CDR3 spans 12 amino acids. CDR1 is ENHRY and CDR2 is SYGVKD in the germline V gene. Trimming removed 2 bases at V and 8 bases at J, with 6 bases between. The CDR3 here is CAISERAGELFF. DNA of the CDR3: TGTGCCATCAGTGAGAGAGCGGGGGAGCTGTTTTTT.